Below, 14 T cell receptor beta chains from the same sample are listed, as sequenced in a study of T cell responses to AZD1222 COVID-19 vaccine. The assay was immunoSEQ multiplex PCR, and TCRdb's table has in-frame clones only and misses some. The sample contains 50,000 to 70,000 clones, 89% of which appear only once. The input for sequencing was peripheral blood, taken 28 days after the second AZD1222 dose. The source of these receptors is an adult who received the AZD1222 COVID-19 vaccine.

This rearrangement joins TRBV5-5 to TRBJ2-7; 10 bases map to TRBD2. Looked up from germline, CDR1 is SGHKS and CDR2 is YYEKEE (reference sequence). Trimming at V came to 4 bases and at J to 2 bases, leaving 6 bases not matched to a gene. The CDR3 runs to 15 residues. CDR3 sequence: CASSRGLAATYEQYF. CDR3 in DNA: TGTGCCAGCAGCCGAGGACTAGCGGCCACCTACGAGCAGTACTTC.

There are a few counts of this clone. The rearrangement uses TRBV19 and TRBJ1-1; D remains ambiguous. Deletions cut 3 bases from V and 4 bases from J, with 9 bases between. The CDR3 contains 13 residues. Germline CDR1 LNHDA, CDR2 SQIVND (reference sequence). The CDR3 nucleotides read TGTGCCAGTAGTATTCCCAGGAGCACTGAAGCTTTCTTT. Residues: CASSIPRSTEAFF.

V and J are TRBV29-1 and TRBJ2-7; TRBD2 might be the D (6 bases). The V and J ends lost 7 bases and 1 base respectively, with 8 bases between them. CDR1 is SQVTM, CDR2 ANQGSEA, per germline. CDR3 size: 11 residues. CDR3 DNA sequence: TGCAGCGGGAGGGAGTCCTACGAGCAGTACTTC. Encoded protein: CSGRESYEQYF.

The rearrangement uses TRBV5-1 and TRBJ1-1; D not certain. The CDR3 length is 13 residues. The V end lost 0 bases, the J end lost 3 bases, and 6 bases lay between the germline ends. The V gene's germline CDR1 is SGHRS and CDR2 YFSETQ. The CDR3 DNA reads TGCGCCAGCAGCTTGGATGTGGACACTGAAGCTTTCTTT. The encoded protein is CASSLDVDTEAFF.

This chain links TRBV10-3 with TRBJ1-2, with D maybe TRBD1 (6 bases). Germline V gene data show CDR1 as ENHRY and CDR2 as SYGVKD. Trimming took 5 bases from V and 0 from J, leaving 16 bases between them. The CDR3 sequence is 16 residues long. The CDR3 loop reads CAISSLGEGANYGYTF. The DNA of the CDR3 is TGTGCCATCAGTTCCCTTGGGGAGGGGGCTAACTATGGCTACACCTTC.

The V and J genes are TRBV12-3 or TRBV12-4 and TRBJ1-2; the D gene is possibly TRBD1 (6 bases). Trimming pared 2 bases from V and 6 bases from J, leaving 7 bases between. The CDR3 extends over 12 amino acids. The CDR3 DNA follows: TGTGCCAGCAGTTTACAGGGGCATGGCTACACCTTC. It yields the protein CASSLQGHGYTF.

This rearrangement joins TRBV10-2 to TRBJ2-1; 9 bases match TRBD1. V was pared by 1 base and J by 4 bases, with 2 bases of the junction left unmatched. This CDR3 comprises 15 residues. Germline loops: CDR1 WSHSY, CDR2 SAAADI. The CDR3 region is CASSELGQGYNEQFF. Here the CDR3 DNA reads TGCGCCAGCAGTGAGTTGGGACAGGGATACAATGAGCAGTTCTTC.

This chain uses TRBV5-1 with TRBJ1-1, with D unclear. V lost 0 bases and J lost 2, with 11 bases in between. The CDR3 totals 15 residues. Per the germline V gene, CDR1 is SGHRS and CDR2 is YFSETQ. The CDR3 is CASSLEPVLNTEAFF. The CDR3 DNA reads as TGCGCCAGCAGCTTGGAACCGGTACTAAACACTGAAGCTTTCTTT.

The chain uses TRBV7-9 and TRBJ2-7; D uncertain. V was cut by 5 bases and J by 2 bases, with 13 bases left in between. CDR1 is SEHNR, CDR2 FQNEAQ, per germline (reference sequence). The CDR3 is 14 amino acids. The DNA for the CDR3 is TGTGCCAGCAGCCACACCCACGGACCCTACGAGCAGTACTTC. Translating gives CASSHTHGPYEQYF.

The rearrangement links TRBV7-2 to TRBJ1-5; TRBD1 aligns across 11 bases. V was pared by 3 bases and J by 7 bases, with 2 bases of the junction left unmatched. Looked up from germline, CDR1 is SGHTA and CDR2 is FQGNSA. CDR3 length: 14 residues. CDR3 DNA sequence: TGTGCCAGCAGCTTGGACAGGGGGCACCAGCCCCAGCATTTT. It translates to CASSLDRGHQPQHF.

This rearrangement joins TRBV5-4 to TRBJ2-1; perhaps TRBD1 as D (5 bases). The ends were cut back, 4 bases at V and 7 bases at J, with 15 bases in the middle. The CDR3 consists of 14 residues. CDR1 and CDR2 (germline): SGHNT, YYREEE (reference sequence). The CDR3 DNA reads as TGTGCCAGCAGCCAGGGCCCGAGCTTGAATGAGCAGTTCTTC. As protein: CASSQGPSLNEQFF.

The chain has TRBV3-1 (or the pseudogene TRBV3-2) and TRBJ1-2, with D unclear. The CDR3 consists of 13 residues. Trimming cost V 4 bases and J 4 bases, with 10 bases left between them. The germline CDR1 and CDR2 sequences are LGHDT and YNNKEL (reference sequence). CDR3 residues: CASSPDGFYGYTF. The CDR3 DNA sequence: TGTGCCAGCAGCCCCGACGGGTTCTATGGCTACACCTTC.

The V call is TRBV28, the J call TRBJ2-1; TRBD1 is a possible D gene (5 bases). CDR3 length equals 12 residues. The germline V gene has CDR1 MDHEN and CDR2 SYDVKM. Deletions cut 2 bases from V and 7 bases from J, with 6 bases between. The CDR3 bases are TGTGCCAGCAGTTTAGCAGGGAATGAGCAGTTCTTC. The encoded protein is CASSLAGNEQFF.

The CDR3 DNA is TGCGCCAGCAGCGGACAGGGGGCAACTAATGAAAAACTGTTTTTT. As protein: CASSGQGATNEKLFF. This chain joins TRBV5-1 and TRBJ1-4, with 10 bases matching TRBD1. Germline V gene data show CDR1 as SGHRS and CDR2 as YFSETQ. This CDR3 has 15 amino acids. The V segment lost 4 bases and the J segment 0 bases; nucleotides outside the gene matches: 0.